This T cell receptor beta chain was sequenced during a study of cytomegalovirus exposure and HLA in healthy donors. Germline CDR1 SGDLS, CDR2 YYNGEE. Trimming left V 1 base short and J 10 bases short, with 11 bases between. The length of the CDR3 is 12 residues. PCR used 60 Vbeta primers and 13 Jbeta primers. The assay was immunoSEQ multiplex PCR, and TCRdb's table has in-frame clones only and misses some. The repertoire holds about 150,000 clones, approximately 74% seen once, with around 1.9% in the top ten. The J gene is TRBJ1-1, the V gene TRBV9; perhaps TRBD1 as D (5 bases). The TCR originated in a man aged 25 to 40 in good health and CMV-seronegative. Sequenced sample: PBMCs. The CDR3 reads CASSVRDYPAFF. The CDR3 bases are TGTGCCAGCAGCGTAAGGGACTACCCAGCTTTCTTT.